Listed below are T cell receptor beta chains from one sample, sequenced in a study of cytotoxic CD8 clonotypes in ibrutinib-treated CLL. The table came from immunoSEQ multiplex PCR; TCRdb's copy has only in-frame clones and leaves some out. The sample yields over 130,000 clones, 75% to 85% seen once. The starting material was PBMCs, obtained after 36 months of ibrutinib treatment. These receptors all come from a human donor with chronic lymphocytic leukemia. Both conserved end residues are part of each CDR3. A D gene is named only where the DNA matches it firmly. Clone size is stated in some rows and not others, as once, few, many or a class when expanded.

>.|TRBV15|.|TRBJ1-3
CATLGLVGNTIYF
TGTGCCACCCTAGGGTTAGTTGGAAACACCATATATTTT
>.|TRBV15|TRBD1|TRBJ2-5
CATSMQGAETQYF
TGTGCCACCAGCATGCAGGGGGCAGAGACCCAGTACTTC
>.|TRBV5-1|TRBD1|TRBJ2-7
CASAVGQGSYEQYF
TGCGCCAGTGCAGTGGGACAGGGGTCCTACGAGCAGTACTTC
>.|TRBV18|.|TRBJ2-7
CASSPMRAAREQYF
TGTGCCAGCTCACCCATGCGGGCAGCACGCGAGCAGTACTTC
>medium-sized|TRBV10-2|.|TRBJ1-5
CASSGGPGNQPQHF
TGCGCCAGCAGTGGGGGACCGGGCAATCAGCCCCAGCATTTT
>.|TRBV6-5|.|TRBJ1-5
CASSYSARDQPQHF
TGTGCCAGCAGTTACTCGGCACGGGATCAGCCCCAGCATTTT
>.|TRBV21-1|.|TRBJ2-7
CASSRGTRPHSYEQYF
TGTGCCAGCAGCAGAGGGACTAGGCCACACTCCTACGAGCAGTACTTC
>.|TRBV28|.|TRBJ1-2
CASIGGYGYTF
TGTGCCAGCATAGGCGGCTATGGCTACACCTTC
>once|TRBV18|TRBD2|TRBJ2-7
CASSPLALASGYYEQYF
TGTGCCAGCTCACCCCTGGCGTTGGCTAGCGGATACTACGAGCAGTACTTC
>.|TRBV5-1|TRBD1|TRBJ2-7
CASSGGTGPSSYEQYF
TGCGCCAGCAGCGGGGGGACAGGCCCGAGCTCCTACGAGCAGTACTTC
>.|TRBV27|.|TRBJ2-2
CASSFVGLMNTGELFF
TGTGCCAGCAGTTTCGTAGGACTAATGAACACCGGGGAGCTGTTTTTT